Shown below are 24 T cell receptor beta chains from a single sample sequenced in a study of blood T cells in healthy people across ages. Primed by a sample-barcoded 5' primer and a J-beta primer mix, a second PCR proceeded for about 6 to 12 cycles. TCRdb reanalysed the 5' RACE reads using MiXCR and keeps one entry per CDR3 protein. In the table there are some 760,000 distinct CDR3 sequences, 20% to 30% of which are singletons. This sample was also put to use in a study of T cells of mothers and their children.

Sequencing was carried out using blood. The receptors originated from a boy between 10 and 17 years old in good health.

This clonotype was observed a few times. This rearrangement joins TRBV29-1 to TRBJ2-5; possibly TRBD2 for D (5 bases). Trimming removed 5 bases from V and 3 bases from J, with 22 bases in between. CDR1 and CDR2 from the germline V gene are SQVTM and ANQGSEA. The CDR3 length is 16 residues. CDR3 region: CSVFSRSDRGEETQYF. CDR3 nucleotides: TGCAGCGTTTTTTCGAGAAGCGATCGGGGAGAAGAGACCCAGTACTTC.

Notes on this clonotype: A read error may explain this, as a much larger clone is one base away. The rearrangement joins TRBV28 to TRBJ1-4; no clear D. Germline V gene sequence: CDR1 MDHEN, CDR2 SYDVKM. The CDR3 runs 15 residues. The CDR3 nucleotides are TGTGCCAGCAGTTTAGCGGGAACAACTAATGAAAAACTGCTTTTT. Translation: CASSLAGTTNEKLLF.

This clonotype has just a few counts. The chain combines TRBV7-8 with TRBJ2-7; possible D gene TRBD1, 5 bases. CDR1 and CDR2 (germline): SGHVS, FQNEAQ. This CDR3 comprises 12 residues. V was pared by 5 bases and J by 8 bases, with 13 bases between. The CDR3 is CASSAARDQQYF. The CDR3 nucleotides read TGTGCCAGCAGCGCCGCCAGGGATCAGCAGTACTTC.

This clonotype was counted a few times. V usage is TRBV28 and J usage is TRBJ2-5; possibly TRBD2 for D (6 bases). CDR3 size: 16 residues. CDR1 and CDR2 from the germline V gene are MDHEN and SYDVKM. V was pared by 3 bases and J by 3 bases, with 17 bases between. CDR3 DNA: TGTGCCAGCAGTTTCGCGAAATGGGGGGAGGAAGAGACCCAGTACTTC. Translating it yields CASSFAKWGEEETQYF.

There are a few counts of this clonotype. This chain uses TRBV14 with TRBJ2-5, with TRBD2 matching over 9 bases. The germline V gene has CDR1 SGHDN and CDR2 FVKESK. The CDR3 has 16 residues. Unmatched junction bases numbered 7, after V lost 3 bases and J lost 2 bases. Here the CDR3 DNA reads TGTGCCAGCAGCCATGAGACTAGCGGAGCTCAAGAGACCCAGTACTTC. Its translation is CASSHETSGAQETQYF.

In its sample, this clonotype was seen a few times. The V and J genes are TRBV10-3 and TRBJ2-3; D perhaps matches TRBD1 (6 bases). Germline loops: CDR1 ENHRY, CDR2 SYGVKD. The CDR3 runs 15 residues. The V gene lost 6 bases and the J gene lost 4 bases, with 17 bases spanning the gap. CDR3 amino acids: CAISLTGQSADTQYF. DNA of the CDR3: TGTGCCATCAGCCTGACAGGCCAGAGCGCAGATACGCAGTATTTT.

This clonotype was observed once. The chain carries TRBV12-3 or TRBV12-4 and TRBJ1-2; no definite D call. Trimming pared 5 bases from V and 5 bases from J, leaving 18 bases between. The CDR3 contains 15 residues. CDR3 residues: CASSPVRAAKYGYTF. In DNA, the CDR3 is TGTGCCAGCAGTCCGGTAAGGGCGGCGAAGTATGGCTACACCTTC.

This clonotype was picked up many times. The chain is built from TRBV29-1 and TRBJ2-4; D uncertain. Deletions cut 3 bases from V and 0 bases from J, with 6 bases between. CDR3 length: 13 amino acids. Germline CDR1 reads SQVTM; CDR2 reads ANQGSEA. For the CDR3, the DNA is TGCAGCGTTGAGAGAGGAGCCAAAAACATTCAGTACTTC. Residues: CSVERGAKNIQYF. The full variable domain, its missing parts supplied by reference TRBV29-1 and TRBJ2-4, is SAVISQKPSRDICQRGTSLTIQCQVDSQVTMMFWYRQQPGQSLTLIATANQGSEATYESGFVIDKFPISRPNLTFSTLTVSNMSPEDSSIYLCSVERGAKNIQYFGAGTRLSVL.

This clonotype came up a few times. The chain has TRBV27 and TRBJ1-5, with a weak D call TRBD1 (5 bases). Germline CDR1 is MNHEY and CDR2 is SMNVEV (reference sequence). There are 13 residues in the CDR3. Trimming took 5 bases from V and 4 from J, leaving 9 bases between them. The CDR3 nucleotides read TGTGCCAGCAGTAGGGGCTCAAATCAGCCCCAGCATTTT. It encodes CASSRGSNQPQHF.

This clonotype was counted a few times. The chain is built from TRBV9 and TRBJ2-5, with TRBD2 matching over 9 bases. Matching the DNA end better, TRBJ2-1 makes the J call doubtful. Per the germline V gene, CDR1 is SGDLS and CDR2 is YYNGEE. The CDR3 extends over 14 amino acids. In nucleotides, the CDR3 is TGTGCCAGCAGCGATAGCGGGGGAGGGGATGAGCAGTTCTTC. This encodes CASSDSGGGDEQFF.

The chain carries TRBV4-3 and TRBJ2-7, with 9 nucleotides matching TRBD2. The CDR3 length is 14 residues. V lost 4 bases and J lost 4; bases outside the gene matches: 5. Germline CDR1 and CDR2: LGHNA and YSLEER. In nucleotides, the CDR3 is TGCGCCAGCAGCCCATTTAGCGGGGGATACGAGCAGTACTTC. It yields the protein CASSPFSGGYEQYF.

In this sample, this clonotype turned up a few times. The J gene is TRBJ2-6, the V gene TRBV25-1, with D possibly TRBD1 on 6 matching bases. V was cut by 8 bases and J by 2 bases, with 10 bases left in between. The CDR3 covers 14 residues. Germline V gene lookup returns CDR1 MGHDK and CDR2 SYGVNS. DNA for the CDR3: TGTGCCAGCGGGAACAGGGCTGGGGCCAACGTCCTGACTTTC. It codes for CASGNRAGANVLTF.

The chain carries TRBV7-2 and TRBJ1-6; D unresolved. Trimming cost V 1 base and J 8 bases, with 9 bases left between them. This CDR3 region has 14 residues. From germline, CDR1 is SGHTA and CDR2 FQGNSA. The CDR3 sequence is CASSLDGIYSPLHF. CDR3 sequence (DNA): TGTGCCAGCAGCTTAGACGGGATATATTCACCCCTCCACTTT.

The CDR3 spells CSARDRWTGSYEQYF. The CDR3 DNA sequence: TGCAGTGCTAGAGACCGCTGGACAGGGTCCTACGAGCAGTACTTC. The chain is built from TRBV20-1 and TRBJ2-7; 8 bases match TRBD1. V gave up 0 bases and J gave up 1 base; unmatched junction bases: 5. Germline CDR1 reads DFQATT; CDR2 reads SNEGSKA (reference sequence). CDR3 length equals 15 residues.

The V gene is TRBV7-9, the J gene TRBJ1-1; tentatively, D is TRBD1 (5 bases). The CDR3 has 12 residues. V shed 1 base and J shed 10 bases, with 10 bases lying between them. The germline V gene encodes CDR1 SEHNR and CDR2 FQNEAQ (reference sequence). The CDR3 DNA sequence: TGTGCCAGCAGCTTAGTAGACAGTGGAGCTTTCTTT. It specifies CASSLVDSGAFF. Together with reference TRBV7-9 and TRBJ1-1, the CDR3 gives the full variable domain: DTGVSQNPRHKITKRGQNVTFRCDPISEHNRLYWYRQTLGQGPEFLTYFQNEAQLEKSRLLSDRFSAERPKGSFSTLEIQRTEQGDSAMYLCASSLVDSGAFFGQGTRLTVV.

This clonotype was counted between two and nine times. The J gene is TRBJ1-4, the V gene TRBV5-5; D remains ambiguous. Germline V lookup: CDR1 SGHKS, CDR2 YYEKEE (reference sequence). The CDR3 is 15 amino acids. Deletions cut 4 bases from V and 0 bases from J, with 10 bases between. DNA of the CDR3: TGTGCCAGCAGCAGCGGGGAAACAACTAATGAAAAACTGTTTTTT. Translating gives CASSSGETTNEKLFF.

CDR3: CASRPGQGAYGYTF. The CDR3 DNA follows: TGTGCCAGTAGACCGGGACAGGGGGCGTATGGCTACACCTTC. V is TRBV19 and J is TRBJ1-2; TRBD1 aligns across 12 bases. Germline-derived CDR1 and CDR2 are LNHDA and SQIVND (reference sequence). The V segment lost 6 bases and the J segment 5 bases; nucleotides outside the gene matches: 4. This CDR3 region has 14 residues. The full variable domain, its missing parts supplied by reference TRBV19 and TRBJ1-2, is DGGITQSPKYLFRKEGQNVTLSCEQNLNHDAMYWYRQDPGQGLRLIYYSQIVNDFQKGDIAEGYSVSREKKESFPLTVTSAQKNPTAFYLCASRPGQGAYGYTFGSGTRLTVV.

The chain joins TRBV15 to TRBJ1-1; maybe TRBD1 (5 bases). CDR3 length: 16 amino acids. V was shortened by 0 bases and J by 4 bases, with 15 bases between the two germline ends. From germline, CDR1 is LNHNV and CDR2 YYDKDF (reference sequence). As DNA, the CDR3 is TGTGCCACCAGCAGAGACTGGGGGGGTTTGGGCACTGAAGCTTTCTTT. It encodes CATSRDWGGLGTEAFF. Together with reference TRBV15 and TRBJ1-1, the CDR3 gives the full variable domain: DAMVIQNPRYQVTQFGKPVTLSCSQTLNHNVMYWYQQKSSQAPKLLFHYYDKDFNNEADTPDNFQSRRPNTSFCFLDIRSPGLGDTAMYLCATSRDWGGLGTEAFFGQGTRLTVV.

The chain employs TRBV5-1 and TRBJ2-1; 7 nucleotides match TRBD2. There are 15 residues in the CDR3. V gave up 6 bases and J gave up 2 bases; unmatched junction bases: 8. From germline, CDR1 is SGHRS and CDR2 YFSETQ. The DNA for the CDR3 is TGCGCCAGCACCCAGGAGGCGGGGGCCTACAATGAGCAGTTCTTC. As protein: CASTQEAGAYNEQFF.

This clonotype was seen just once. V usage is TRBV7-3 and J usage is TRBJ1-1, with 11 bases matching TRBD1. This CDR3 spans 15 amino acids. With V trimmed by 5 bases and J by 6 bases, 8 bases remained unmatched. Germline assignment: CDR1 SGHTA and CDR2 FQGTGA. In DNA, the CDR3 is TGTGCCAGCAGCGCCTCGGGACAGGGGGTCTCTGAAGCTTTCTTT. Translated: CASSASGQGVSEAFF.

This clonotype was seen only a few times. CDR3 bases: TGTGCCAGCACTTATCCGGCACCTTTGAACACTGAAGCTTTCTTT. Translation: CASTYPAPLNTEAFF. The V gene is TRBV5-5, the J gene TRBJ1-1; no clear D. The CDR3 covers 15 residues. V lost 6 bases to trimming and J lost 0 bases, with 15 bases between them. The V gene's germline CDR1 is SGHKS and CDR2 YYEKEE (reference sequence).

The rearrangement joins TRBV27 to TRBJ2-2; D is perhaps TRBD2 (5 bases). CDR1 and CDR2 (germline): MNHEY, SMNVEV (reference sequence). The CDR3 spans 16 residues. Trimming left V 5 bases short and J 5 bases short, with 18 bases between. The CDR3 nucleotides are TGTGCCAGCAGTCCAGCGCGGGCGCAAACTACCGGGGAGCTGTTTTTT. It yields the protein CASSPARAQTTGELFF.

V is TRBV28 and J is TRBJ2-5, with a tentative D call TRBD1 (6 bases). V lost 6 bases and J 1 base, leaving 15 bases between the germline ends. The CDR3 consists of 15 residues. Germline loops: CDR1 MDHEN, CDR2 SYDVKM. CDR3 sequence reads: CASSSLDRAQETQYF. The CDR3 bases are TGTGCCAGCAGCTCCCTGGACAGAGCCCAAGAGACCCAGTACTTC.

CDR3 loop: CASSPPGLVGSDTQYF. The DNA for the CDR3 is TGTGCCAGCTCACCACCGGGACTAGTAGGCTCGGATACGCAGTATTTT. The chain uses TRBV18 and TRBJ2-3; TRBD2 matches 8 bases. Germline trimming cut 0 bases from V and 6 bases from J; bases unmatched to any gene: 8. The CDR3 loop spans 16 amino acids. Looked up from germline, CDR1 is KGHSH and CDR2 is LQKENI.